This T cell receptor beta chain was documented in a study of blood T cell repertoires in COVID-19. Overall study context: COVID-19 samples, acute and convalescent, were from the United States, Italy and Spain. T cells, B-cell-depleted T cells, or PBMCs provided the cDNA or gDNA that served as material.

Original processing methods: It was from reference gene primer amplification that nucleated cell counts were estimated. The method was immunoSEQ multiplex PCR; TCRdb's version includes in-frame clones alone and lacks a portion of them. D and trimming were read from the DNA, whereas the V and J calls and clone size are those reported in that table. Counted here are about 140,000 clones, approximately 86% occurring once; the ten biggest clones make up over 1.5%. V dropped 1 base and J dropped 3 bases, with 7 bases sitting between them. This CDR3 contains 14 residues. The germline CDR1 and CDR2 sequences are SGHTA and FQGNSA.

This sequence was found in an older woman with acute or convalescent COVID-19. Material for sequencing was peripheral blood. The rearrangement joins TRBV7-2 to TRBJ1-3; unclear D gene. DNA of the CDR3: TGTGCCAGCAGCTTAGGAGGGAATGGAAACACCATATATTTT. Amino acids: CASSLGGNGNTIYF. Full variable domain (rest looked up from reference TRBV7-2 and TRBJ1-3): GAGVSQSPSNKVTEKGKDVELRCDPISGHTALYWYRQSLGQGLEFLIYFQGNSAPDKSGLPSDRFSAERTGGSVSTLTIQRTQQEDSAVYLCASSLGGNGNTIYFGEGSWLTVV.